This TCR beta chain was retrieved from a study of cytomegalovirus exposure and HLA in healthy donors. This clone appeared a few times. The primer mix had 60 Vbeta and 13 Jbeta primers. The data were produced by immunoSEQ multiplex PCR, yet TCRdb's version contains in-frame clones alone and is incomplete. The sample has about 240,000 clones; approximately 82% are singletons. Germline-derived CDR1 and CDR2 are LGHNT and FRNRAP. The CDR3 consists of 14 residues. After removal of 5 bases from V and 5 bases from J, the junction contained 8 bases not matched to a gene. The sequence came from a woman aged 60-70 years in good health and CMV-seropositive. The rearrangement uses TRBV12-5 and TRBJ1-2; 7 bases fit TRBD1. The sequenced sample was PBMCs. The CDR3 DNA is TGTGCTAGTGGTACCGGGACAGCGTTTTATGGCTACACCTTC. Its protein is CASGTGTAFYGYTF. Supplemented by reference TRBV12-5 and TRBJ1-2, the full variable domain reads DARVTQTPRHKVTEMGQEVTMRCQPILGHNTVFWYRQTMMQGLELLAYFRNRAPLDDSGMPKDRFSAEMPDATLATLKIQPSEPRDSAVYFCASGTGTAFYGYTFGSGTRLTVV.